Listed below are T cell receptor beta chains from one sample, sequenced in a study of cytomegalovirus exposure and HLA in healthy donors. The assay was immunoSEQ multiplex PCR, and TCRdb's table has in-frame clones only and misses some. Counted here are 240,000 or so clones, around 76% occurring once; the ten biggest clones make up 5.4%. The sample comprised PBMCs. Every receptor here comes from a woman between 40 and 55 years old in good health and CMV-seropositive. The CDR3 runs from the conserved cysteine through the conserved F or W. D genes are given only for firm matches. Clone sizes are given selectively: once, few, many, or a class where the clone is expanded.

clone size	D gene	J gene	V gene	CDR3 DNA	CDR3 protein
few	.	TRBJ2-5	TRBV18	TGTGCCAGCTCATCTGGCACGACTGAGACCCAGTACTTC	CASSSGTTETQYF
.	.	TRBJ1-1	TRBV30	TGTGCCTGGAGTCTCCCCGGGGGAAGGAACACTGAAGCTTTCTTT	CAWSLPGGRNTEAFF
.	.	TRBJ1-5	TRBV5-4	TGTGCCAGCAGCTTGCGGCCAGGGGATCAGCCCCAGCATTTT	CASSLRPGDQPQHF
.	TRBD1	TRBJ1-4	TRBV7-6	TGTGCCAGCAGCTTAGGCCTCACAGGGGGCGCGTGGGAAAAACTGTTTTTT	CASSLGLTGGAWEKLFF
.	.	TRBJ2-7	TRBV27	TGTGCCAGCAGGACGACAGGTTCCTACGAGCAGTACTTC	CASRTTGSYEQYF
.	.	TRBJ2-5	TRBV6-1	TGTGCCAGCAACAGGTACCCCCAAGAGACCCAGTACTTC	CASNRYPQETQYF
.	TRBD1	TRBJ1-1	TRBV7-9	TGTGCCAGCAGCTTAGGGGCGACAGGGGGCACTGAAGCTTTCTTT	CASSLGATGGTEAFF
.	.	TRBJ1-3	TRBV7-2	TGTGCCAGCAGCTCTCGACCCCGGGGGGCCGAGGCGTCTGGAAACACCATATATTTT	CASSSRPRGAEASGNTIYF
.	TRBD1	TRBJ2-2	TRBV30	TGTGCCTGGGGGACAGGGGCAACGAACACCGGGGAGCTGTTTTTT	CAWGTGATNTGELFF
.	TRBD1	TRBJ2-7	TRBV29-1	TGCAGCGTTGAAGGATCAGGGGGAAAGCAGTACTTC	CSVEGSGGKQYF
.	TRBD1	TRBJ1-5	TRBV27	TGTGCCAGCAGTCCCCAGGGGGCGCGGAATCAGCCCCAGCATTTT	CASSPQGARNQPQHF
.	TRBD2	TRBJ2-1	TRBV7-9	TGTTCCAGCTACCGGAGCGGGGGGCGATTAGGGAATGAGCAGTTCTTC	CSSYRSGGRLGNEQFF
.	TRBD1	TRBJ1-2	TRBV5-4	TGTGCCAGCAGCTCCGGACAGGGAAATTCGGTTGGCTACACCTTC	CASSSGQGNSVGYTF
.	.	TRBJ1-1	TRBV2	TGTGCCAGCAGTGGAACAGCCAAGAACACTGAAGCTTTCTTT	CASSGTAKNTEAFF
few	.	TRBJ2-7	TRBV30	TGTGCCTGGAGTGTATTAAACGAGCAGTACTTC	CAWSVLNEQYF
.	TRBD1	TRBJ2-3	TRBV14	TGTGCCAGCAGCCAAGACTTCGGGACAGCTAGCACAGATACGCAGTATTTT	CASSQDFGTASTDTQYF
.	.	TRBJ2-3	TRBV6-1	TGTGCCAGCAGGCCCGGACAGACAAATACGCAGTATTTT	CASRPGQTNTQYF